The text below deals with one T cell receptor (beta chain). Germline and junction disagree at one end, which may indicate a read error. In the original processing: Scientists estimated how many nucleated cells there were by amplifying reference gene primers. Assay: immunoSEQ multiplex PCR; the TCRdb copy retains only in-frame clones and omits some. The V and J calls and clone size are taken from that table; D and trimming were inferred from the DNA. The sample shows about 42,000 clones, roughly 90% of them seen only once. Per germline, CDR1 SNHLY and CDR2 FYNNEI. The CDR3 contains 15 residues. This entry is derived from a study of blood T cell repertoires in COVID-19. Study-wide context: Whether acute or convalescent, the COVID-19 samples came from the United States, Italy and Spain. T cells, B-cell-depleted T cells, or PBMCs provided the cDNA or gDNA that served as material.

V and J are TRBV2 and TRBJ2-5, with TRBD1 as a possible D gene (5 bases). This receptor was obtained from a man between 65 and 85 years old with active COVID-19. Specimen: peripheral blood. CDR3 nucleotides: TGTACCAGCAAAAAATTGGGGCGCCGCCAAGAGACCCAGTACTTC. Translated, it gives CTSKKLGRRQETQYF. Full variable domain (missing parts from reference TRBV2 and TRBJ2-5): EPEVTQTPSHQVTQMGQEVILRCVPISNHLYFYWYRQILGQKVEFLVSFYNNEISEKSEIFDDQFSVERPDGSNFTLKIRSTKLEDSAMYFCTSKKLGRRQETQYFGPGTRLLVL.